The sequence of this TCR beta chain was determined in a study of T-cell memory formation after mild COVID-19. General study points: CD4+ contracting clones were found mainly in CM and EM, and CD8+ ones in EMRA.

Many counts were recorded for this clonotype. The antigen remains undetermined. TCRdb called the 5' RACE reads again in MiXCR, with one record for every CDR3 protein. This table holds 300,000 to 400,000 distinct CDR3 sequences, approximately 15% found once. Deletions cut 4 bases from V and 0 bases from J, with 8 bases between. The CDR3 sequence is 15 residues long. Looked up from germline, CDR1 is SGHRS and CDR2 is YFSETQ. This sequence joins TRBV5-1 and TRBJ2-6; D unresolved. The clonotype originates from a man in his late teens or twenties who had mild COVID-19 (a few samples of this study predate the infection). Cell type and time point are not known. Material: PBMCs or a T cell subset sorted from them (not recorded which). As DNA, the CDR3 is TGCGCCAGCAGCCCTACAGACTCTGGGGCCAACGTCCTGACTTTC. Protein sequence: CASSPTDSGANVLTF.